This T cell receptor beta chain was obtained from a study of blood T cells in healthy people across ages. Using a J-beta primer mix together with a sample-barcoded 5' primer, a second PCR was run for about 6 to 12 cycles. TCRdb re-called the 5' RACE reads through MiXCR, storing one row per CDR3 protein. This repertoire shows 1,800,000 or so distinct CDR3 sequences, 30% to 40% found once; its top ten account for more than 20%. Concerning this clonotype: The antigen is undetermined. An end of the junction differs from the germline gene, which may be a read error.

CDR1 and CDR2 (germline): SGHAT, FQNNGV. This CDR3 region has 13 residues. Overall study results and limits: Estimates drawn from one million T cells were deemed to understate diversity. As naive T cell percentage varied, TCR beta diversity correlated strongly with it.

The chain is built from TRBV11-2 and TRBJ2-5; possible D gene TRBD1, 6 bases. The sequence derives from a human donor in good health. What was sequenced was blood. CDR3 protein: CASTQGGLETRYF. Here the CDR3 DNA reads TGTGCCAGCACTCAAGGGGGTTTGGAGACCCGGTACTTC. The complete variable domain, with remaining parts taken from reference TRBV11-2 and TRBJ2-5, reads EAGVAQSPRYKIIEKRQSVAFWCNPISGHATLYWYQQILGQGPKLLIQFQNNGVVDDSQLPKDRFSAERLKGVDSTLKIQPAKLEDSAVYLCASTQGGLETRYFGPGTRLLVL.